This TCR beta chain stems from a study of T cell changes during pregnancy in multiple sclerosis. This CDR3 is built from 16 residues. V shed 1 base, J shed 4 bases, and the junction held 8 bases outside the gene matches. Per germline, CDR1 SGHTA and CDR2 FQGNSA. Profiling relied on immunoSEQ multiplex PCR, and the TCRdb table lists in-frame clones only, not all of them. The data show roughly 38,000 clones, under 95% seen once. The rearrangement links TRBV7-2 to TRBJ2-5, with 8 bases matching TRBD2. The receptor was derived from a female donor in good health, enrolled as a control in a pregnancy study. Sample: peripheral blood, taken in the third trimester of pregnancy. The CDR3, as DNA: TGTGCCAGCAGCTTAGGGGTGAGGCGGGAGGCAGAGACCCAGTACTTC. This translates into CASSLGVRREAETQYF.